The rows below give T cell receptor beta chains drawn from one sample of a study of a mutant IDH1 vaccine in newly diagnosed glioma. For these TCRs, the target antigens are not known. Assay used: immunoSEQ multiplex PCR; TCRdb lists only in-frame clones, some missing. The sample yields around 51,000 clones, 78% seen once. This material consisted of PBMCs, taken from a glioma patient whose treatment included an IDH1 peptide vaccine. These receptors were obtained from a woman aged 40 to 49 with glioma. CDR3s include the opening cysteine and the closing phenylalanine or tryptophan. D genes are given only for firm matches. Clone size is given for some rows only: seen once, a few or many times, or a class if the clone is expanded.

abundance,d_gene,v_gene,len,j_gene,CDR3nt,CDR3aa
NA,TRBD2,TRBV10-3,14,TRBJ2-1,TGTGCCATCAGTGAGTTAGCGGGGTACAATGAGCAGTTCTTC,CAISELAGYNEQFF
NA,NA,TRBV30,13,TRBJ1-4,TGTGCCTGGAGTCTAGAGACCGGTGAAAAACTGTTTTTT,CAWSLETGEKLFF
NA,TRBD2,TRBV7-2,14,TRBJ2-7,TGTGCCAGCAGCTTAAGCGGGATGGGGTTGGAGCAGTACTTC,CASSLSGMGLEQYF
once,NA,TRBV5-1,19,TRBJ2-3,TGCGCCAGCAGCTTAGAAGTCGCCGGCTCGCTCCCTAGCACAGATACGCAGTATTTT,CASSLEVAGSLPSTDTQYF
NA,NA,TRBV5-1,12,TRBJ2-7,TGCGCCAGCAGGGGTCAAATCTACGAGCAGTACTTC,CASRGQIYEQYF
few,NA,TRBV13,16,TRBJ1-2,TGTGCCAGCAGCTTAGTGGCTGGACTACCTTCTAGTGGCTACACCTTC,CASSLVAGLPSSGYTF
NA,TRBD1,TRBV7-2,17,TRBJ2-5,TGTGCCAGCAGCTCGCCTCCGCAGGACAGGATTTCGGAGACCCAGTACTTC,CASSSPPQDRISETQYF
NA,TRBD1,TRBV5-1,15,TRBJ2-1,TGCGCCAGCAGCATCCGGGACAGCTCCTACAATGAGCAGTTCTTC,CASSIRDSSYNEQFF
NA,TRBD1,TRBV12-5,17,TRBJ1-6,TGTGCTAGTGGTTTGGGGGACAGGAGCTCCTATAATTCACCCCTCCACTTT,CASGLGDRSSYNSPLHF
NA,TRBD2,TRBV28,17,TRBJ2-3,TGTGCCAGCAGTTTATCGCGGACTAGCGGGGGGTTTGATACGCAGTATTTT,CASSLSRTSGGFDTQYF
NA,NA,TRBV19,15,TRBJ1-2,TGTGCCAGTAGTATATTCAGGGAAGCTAACTATGGCTACACCTTC,CASSIFREANYGYTF
NA,NA,TRBV5-8,15,TRBJ2-5,TGTGCCAGCAGCCCCAGCCCTAGCTTGGGAGAGACCCAGTACTTC,CASSPSPSLGETQYF
few,NA,TRBV12-5,13,TRBJ1-5,TGTGCTAGTGCCGGACGGATCAATCAGCCCCAGCATTTT,CASAGRINQPQHF
few,NA,TRBV30,12,TRBJ2-6,TGTGCCTGGAGTCCTGGGGCCAACGTCCTGACTTTC,CAWSPGANVLTF
NA,NA,TRBV6-5,16,TRBJ1-1,TGTGCCAGCAGTTACGTGGGGGTCGGGCCGCGCACTGAAGCTTTCTTT,CASSYVGVGPRTEAFF
NA,TRBD2,TRBV4-2,15,TRBJ2-7,TGTGCCAGCAGCCAACCCACGGGACTATCCTACGAGCAGTACTTC,CASSQPTGLSYEQYF
NA,TRBD1,TRBV6-5,15,TRBJ2-2,TGTGCCAGCAGTCTAAGACAGGGGGACACCGGGGAGCTGTTTTTT,CASSLRQGDTGELFF
NA,NA,TRBV5-1,13,TRBJ2-7,TGCGCCAGCCGCTCCGAGGCCCTGTACGAGCAGTACTTC,CASRSEALYEQYF
NA,NA,TRBV12-5,14,TRBJ2-7,TGTGCTAGTGGTTTGGTAGGCGGGATTCACGAGCAGTACTTC,CASGLVGGIHEQYF
few,NA,TRBV6-6,11,TRBJ1-1,TGTGCCAGCAGTTCCACAGGGGAAGCTTTCTTT,CASSSTGEAFF
once,NA,TRBV9,13,TRBJ1-1,TGTGCCAGCAGCGTAACCCCGAACACTGAAGCTTTCTTT,CASSVTPNTEAFF
few,NA,TRBV7-7,15,TRBJ1-1,TGTGCTAGCAGCGACGACCAAGGGAAGGACACTGAAGCTTTCTTT,CASSDDQGKDTEAFF
NA,NA,TRBV2,15,TRBJ1-1,TGTGCCAGCAGCCTCGGGACACTTCTGAACACTGAAGCTTTCTTT,CASSLGTLLNTEAFF
NA,TRBD1,TRBV5-4,15,TRBJ1-2,TGTGCCAGCAGCCTAAGACAGGGTTTAAACTATGGCTACACCTTC,CASSLRQGLNYGYTF
NA,NA,TRBV6-5,11,TRBJ1-1,TGTGCCAGCAGCCCGGGTGTTGGAGCTTTCTTT,CASSPGVGAFF
NA,TRBD2,TRBV6-1,15,TRBJ2-1,TGTGCCAGCAGTGAAGCTAGCGGGGGGTACAATGAGCAGTTCTTC,CASSEASGGYNEQFF
NA,NA,TRBV5-1,15,TRBJ2-1,TGCGCCAGCAGCTTGCGGGGAACTGCCGACAATGAGCAGTTCTTC,CASSLRGTADNEQFF
few,TRBD1,TRBV7-2,16,TRBJ2-2,TGTGCCAGCAGCTTACTTACAGGGGGCGCCATCGGGGAGCTGTTTTTT,CASSLLTGGAIGELFF
NA,TRBD1,TRBV2,15,TRBJ2-1,TGTGCCAGCCGCACGGACAGGGGCGGGTACAATGAGCAGTTCTTC,CASRTDRGGYNEQFF
NA,NA,TRBV5-6,13,TRBJ1-1,TGTGCCTCAGGGAAGGGGGGTTCCACTGAAGCTTTCTTT,CASGKGGSTEAFF
NA,NA,TRBV10-3,12,TRBJ2-7,TGTGCCATCAGTCTGAGAGGGGACGAGCAGTACTTC,CAISLRGDEQYF
NA,TRBD1,TRBV7-9,14,TRBJ1-5,TGTGCCAGCAGCCTACCAGGGGGGCATCAGCCCCAGCATTTT,CASSLPGGHQPQHF
NA,NA,TRBV25-1,14,TRBJ2-5,TGTGCCAGCAGTCAGATGGGGGATCGAGAGACCCAGTACTTC,CASSQMGDRETQYF
NA,NA,TRBV7-2,15,TRBJ1-5,TGTGCCAGCAGCCCGGACGGAGATAGCAATCAGCCCCAGCATTTT,CASSPDGDSNQPQHF
NA,NA,TRBV10-3,15,TRBJ2-5,TGTGCCATCAGTGACCCCCGGGGACCGGGGGAGACCCAGTACTTC,CAISDPRGPGETQYF
NA,NA,TRBV6-1,14,TRBJ2-3,TGTGCCAGCAGTGACCGGGGGCCTTCAGATACGCAGTATTTT,CASSDRGPSDTQYF
NA,NA,TRBV19,18,TRBJ1-4,TGTGCCAGTAGCCCCCTTACAGGGAAAAGTGCTGATAATGAAAAACTGTTTTTT,CASSPLTGKSADNEKLFF
NA,NA,TRBV13,14,TRBJ2-7,TGTGCCAGCAACAGAGGGGGATCGCACTACGAGCAGTACTTC,CASNRGGSHYEQYF
once,TRBD1,TRBV19,13,TRBJ2-7,TGTGCCAGTAGGGACAGGGTGTCCTACGAGCAGTACTTC,CASRDRVSYEQYF
NA,NA,TRBV7-9,13,TRBJ2-1,TGTGCCAGCAGCTTAGCTGTCGTCAATGAGCAGTTCTTC,CASSLAVVNEQFF
NA,NA,TRBV7-9,13,TRBJ2-7,TGTGCCAGCAGCTTCTCGGTAGACTACGAGCAGTACTTC,CASSFSVDYEQYF
NA,TRBD1,TRBV10-1,21,TRBJ2-7,TGCGCCAGCAGGGGTCAGTACCCATGCGGGACAGGGCGCCCCCATTCCTACGAGCAGTACTTC,CASRGQYPCGTGRPHSYEQYF
NA,TRBD1,TRBV5-1,15,TRBJ1-2,TGCGCCAGCAGAAAACAGGGGGCGGTTCACTATGGCTACACCTTC,CASRKQGAVHYGYTF
once,NA,TRBV7-2,12,TRBJ2-7,TGTGCCAGCAGCTCGGACACCTACGAGCAGTACTTC,CASSSDTYEQYF
NA,NA,TRBV10-3,13,TRBJ2-5,TGTGCCATCAGTGAGTGGCCCCAAGAGACCCAGTACTTC,CAISEWPQETQYF
NA,TRBD1,TRBV5-1,14,TRBJ2-5,TGCGCCAGCAGCCGAACAGGGGGGTTCGAGACCCAGTACTTC,CASSRTGGFETQYF
NA,NA,TRBV4-1,15,TRBJ1-1,TGCGCCAGCAGCGTTCATGAGGGGGTAGGAACTGAAGCTTTCTTT,CASSVHEGVGTEAFF
NA,TRBD2,TRBV4-2,15,TRBJ2-1,TGTGCCAGCAGGATGGCGGGGGGGATCTACAATGAGCAGTTCTTC,CASRMAGGIYNEQFF
NA,NA,TRBV7-9,13,TRBJ1-1,TGTGCCAGCAGCGGTGGAAGGGCCACTGAAGCTTTCTTT,CASSGGRATEAFF
NA,NA,TRBV18,13,TRBJ2-1,TGTGCCAGCTCACGGGGACAACAGAATGAGCAGTTCTTC,CASSRGQQNEQFF
NA,NA,TRBV6-5,14,TRBJ1-1,TGTGCCAGCAGTCCAAATGGGCAGGGATCAAGAGCTTTCTTT,CASSPNGQGSRAFF
NA,NA,TRBV2,13,TRBJ1-2,TGTGCCAGCATTCTCTCAGGGGTGCAGGGCTACACCTTC,CASILSGVQGYTF
NA,TRBD1,TRBV6-5,13,TRBJ1-1,TGTGCCAGCAGCCAAAGGACAGGGAGGCGTGCTTTCTTT,CASSQRTGRRAFF
NA,NA,TRBV6-5,15,TRBJ1-4,TGTGCCAGCAGTTACACAAAAGGGGGGGATGAAAAACTGTTTTTT,CASSYTKGGDEKLFF
once,TRBD2,TRBV9,16,TRBJ2-7,TGTGCCAGCAGCGTAGGAGGGACTAGCAGTTCCTACGAGCAGTACTTC,CASSVGGTSSSYEQYF
NA,NA,TRBV2,15,TRBJ2-7,TGTGCCAGCAGTGAATTGGGCCCTTTGGGTAACGAGCAGTACTTC,CASSELGPLGNEQYF
NA,TRBD1,TRBV5-1,13,TRBJ2-2,TGCGCCAGCTCAGGACAGGGTATCGGGGAGCTGTTTTTT,CASSGQGIGELFF
NA,NA,TRBV9,16,TRBJ2-7,TGTGCCAGCAGCCCCGTAGGGGGGCGGGGGCTCTACGAGCAGTACTTC,CASSPVGGRGLYEQYF
once,NA,TRBV6-5,12,TRBJ2-7,TGTGCCAGCGGGGACGGAGCCTACGAGCAGTACTTC,CASGDGAYEQYF